The clone carrying this TCR beta chain was seen at least ten times. Antigen unknown. Construction of TCR beta libraries relied on iRepertoire HTBI primers and on Arm-PCR targeting CDR3 regions. TCRdb independently ran MiXCR on the multiplex PCR reads; one entry per CDR3 protein. The table lists fewer than 350,000 distinct CDR3 sequences, 15% to 20% of them singletons. Time point of the sample: newly diagnosed GD, antithyroid drugs for less than 3 months. With RNA extracted from PBMCs as input, the TCR library was made. This sample stems from a study of regulatory T cells in long-lasting Graves disease. The study's findings and limits: With a few thousand shared public clonotypes, persistent patients exceeded new patients, who shared about a thousand.

Trimming removed 5 bases from V and 14 bases from J, with 16 bases in between. The CDR3 is 12 residues long. This TCR derives from a female donor with Graves disease. The genes are TRBV12-3 or TRBV12-4 and TRBJ2-1; possibly TRBD2 for D (5 bases). Material: peripheral blood mononuclear cells (PBMCs), obtained at new diagnosis, from a patient treated with antithyroid drugs. CDR3 sequence reads: CASSLDFPGKFF. The CDR3 DNA sequence: TGTGCCAGCAGTCTCGACTTTCCCGGGAAGTTCTTC.